A single T cell receptor beta chain is shown here with its context. As yet, its antigen is unknown. V was cut by 4 bases and J by 3 bases, with 18 bases left in between. CDR1 and CDR2 (germline): SQVTM, ANQGSEA. The CDR3 loop spans 15 amino acids. This record belongs to a study of OX40 agonist ivuxolimab in advanced cancers. Overall study: The treatment was a fully human IgG2 OX40 agonist, ivuxolimab.

The data were produced by immunoSEQ multiplex PCR, yet TCRdb's version contains in-frame clones alone and is incomplete. The sample carries tens of thousands of clones, approximately 86% recorded once. General study points: Low normalized clonal expansion also occurred in some nonresponding patients. In the expanded peripheral T cells, antigen specificity was never determined. Expanded clones were, on average, more numerous in CD8+ T cells than in CD4+.

This receptor was identified in an adult with an advanced solid tumor such as melanoma, head and neck, liver or kidney cancer. V gene TRBV29-1 combines with J gene TRBJ1-2, with D perhaps TRBD1 (6 bases). The material was CD4+ or CD8+ T cells sorted from blood, obtained in a trial of the OX40 agonist ivuxolimab. The CDR3: CSVGGAGGADYGYTF. CDR3 coding DNA: TGCAGCGTTGGGGGGGCGGGGGGCGCGGACTATGGCTACACCTTC.